Included here is one T cell receptor (beta chain) sequence, with context. This clonotype was observed at least ten times. The antigen it binds to is not known. Base qualities were left out, and no much larger clone turns up one base away. This entry comes from a study of neurological immune-mediated disorders (dated by TCRdb to 2018 to 2020). Regarding the research as a whole: Among the 34 multiple sclerosis patients, relapsing-remitting MS accounted for approximately 31 and secondary progressive MS accounted for 3. Using UMI-based sequencing, the study compared peripheral blood TCR-beta repertoires from patients with HTLV-I-associated myelopathy (HAM/TSP), patients with multiple sclerosis, and healthy controls. The roughly 100 TCR-beta libraries included longitudinal samples, technical triplicates and paired sorted CD4+ and CD8+ T-cell subsets alongside PBMC samples. The cohort comprised roughly 69 subjects: 15 or so HAM/TSP patients, roughly 34 multiple sclerosis patients and around 20 healthy controls. The research as a whole found: No clinical or MRI features were associated with the MS cluster, and the authors said that larger cohorts are needed. TCR clonal expansion was highest in HAM/TSP patients and lowest in MS patients, with MS patients falling below even healthy controls. Expanded clones from different subjects shared no identical CDR3 amino acid sequences, which suggests that TCR-beta repertoires were private in all groups. In a phylogenetic analysis, the repertoires of 18 out of 34 MS patients fell into a single cluster of related CDR3 sequences, pointing to a possible signature at the repertoire level.

cDNA was synthesized by template-switch 5'RACE using a primer carrying a 10-nucleotide random unique molecular identifier by which each TCR transcript was tagged. Over 170 million TCR-beta sequences, covering 15-18 subjects, were produced in each sequencing run. The RNeasy kit was used for extraction of total RNA. Using the KAPA Real-time Library Amplification kit, TCR-beta VDJ regions were amplified with primers for the TCR constant region and the 5'RACE anchor. A first PCR added sample indexes and Illumina adaptors, and a second PCR then raised library yield. The roughly 650 bp TCR product was size-selected on a 2% E-gel SizeSelection system after Ampure bead purification. Before pooling, library quality was checked on a Bioanalyzer, concentration was measured with Qubit, and libraries were quantified with the Kapa Library Quantification kit. An Illumina HiSeq 2500 sequenced the libraries paired-end 2 x 150 bp. To increase sequence diversity, about 25-31% phiX was spiked into each library pool. The paper's processing steps were these. Quality-filtered reads were processed with the UMI-based MiGEC pipeline, and over 75% of raw TCR sequences were removed by the MiGEC pipeline during error correction. IMGT germline references were used for aligning VDJ genes, and each clonotype was defined as a unique CDR3 amino acid sequence together with its V-J genes. Clonal expansion, Shannon diversity and CDR3 relatedness (CalcPairwiseDistances, ClusterSamples) were evaluated with VDJtools, and phylogenetic trees were built with CLCbio workbench. Using coefficient-of-variation modelling across technical triplicates, the study counted a clone as expanded if it had at least 8 unique UMIs. The public reads were run again by TCRdb, first through fastp at Q25 and then through MiXCR, and only productive beta chains were kept. Each CDR3 protein appears once, grouped with its most common genes and DNA. Here the V and J calls rest on TCRdb's processing, not on the authors' analysis. In all, the sample holds 85,000 to 90,000 distinct CDR3 sequences, and around 3.5% of those were seen once. Around 3.1% of the sample lies in the top ten.

For the unsorted PBMC libraries, 2 million PBMCs were stored in RNAlater at -80 degrees C until RNA extraction and were used to generate the libraries. The multiple sclerosis patients were enrolled in a US clinical protocol that evaluated disease progression with magnetic resonance imaging. PBMCs were separated from peripheral blood using Ficoll-Hypaque density gradient centrifugation and then cryopreserved in liquid nitrogen. The CDR3 measures 15 amino acids from cysteine to phenylalanine. Only the CDR3 DNA stays, 45 bases, in frame from base 1. V is pruned by 3 bases and J by 7 bases, leaving 7 bases of the junction without a gene match. CDR1 LGHDT and CDR2 YNNKEL were looked up in the germline V gene (reference sequence).

This sequence originates from a woman aged 50 to 60 with multiple sclerosis. The rearranged segments are TRBV3-1 and TRBJ2-1; 9 nucleotides in the junction match TRBD1. The sample taken for sequencing was PBMCs. CDR3 loop: CASSQTPGQGNEQFF. The DNA sequence follows: TGTGCCAGCAGCCAGACCCCGGGACAGGGAAATGAGCAGTTCTTC.